This paragraph reports one TCR beta chain. Its specific antigen is unknown. The conserved phenylalanine or tryptophan is not found at the CDR3 terminus, so this likely reflects a read error. Because the CDR3's place on the DNA is in doubt, the DNA is left out and the CDR3 is given as listed by TCRdb. This sample was included in a study of tumor-infiltrating lymphocytes in oesophageal squamous cell carcinoma (dated by TCRdb to between 2015 and 2016). Libraries were prepared through PCR. For sequencing, an Illumina HiSeq 2000 was employed. TCRdb reprocessing: public reads trimmed at Q25 with fastp, clones called with MiXCR, in-frame beta chains kept. A single entry per CDR3 protein holds the most common genes and DNA from its merged rows. This sample gives 9,000 to 13,000 distinct CDR3 sequences in total; around 56% of them show up just once. The ten top clones hold around a third of the sample. Inclusive of both ends, the CDR3 amounts to 17 amino acids. CDR1 and CDR2, per the germline V gene, are SGHTA and FQGTGA.

Recombination linked TRBV7-3 to TRBJ1-1; TRBD1 reflects the table's D call only, with no check against the DNA. The sequenced sample consisted of esophageal tumor tissue. The source of this sequence is a male donor with esophageal squamous cell carcinoma. The CDR3 in this case is CASSLSRRERGPSTSAP.